A single T cell receptor beta chain is shown here with its context. Its antigen remains undetermined. The CDR1 and CDR2 encoded by the germline V gene are SGHRS and YFSETQ. The CDR3 holds 15 amino acids from the cysteine to the phenylalanine. DNA was not recorded. This entry belongs to a study of monozygotic twins with inflammatory bowel disease (dated by TCRdb to the late 2010s). For context, the study as a whole: The full study comprised around 28 monozygotic twin pairs: nine German pairs (four IBD-concordant, five IBD-discordant) and 19 IBD-discordant Danish pairs. Each individual had, on average, about 151 000 unique TCRalpha sequences and 181 000 unique TCRbeta sequences available for analysis. Within discordant pairs, disease-associated traits were sought mainly by comparing IBD patients with their genetically identical healthy co-twins.

Points the paper makes about the study in general: IBD patients had lower TCRbeta repertoire diversity, measured by the inverse Simpson index, than their healthy co-twins. Concordant and discordant twins showed no difference in repertoire similarity, possibly because of limited statistical power. Compared with healthy twins, IBD patients shared fewer clonotypes with other individuals, and the difference was most pronounced in patients with signs of disease activity. Different T cell subtypes could not be distinguished in the analysis. No single strong signal or clonotype linked to IBD turned up in the results, so the idea that one exists was not supported. Because patients received different immunosuppressive treatments, the repertoires may have picked up extra background noise and variability between individuals.

The protocol used for the library was 5' RACE. For each TCR library, 3,500 to 4,000 ng of total RNA was used. For each sample, cDNA synthesis was carried out in eight separate reactions using SMARTScribe reverse transcriptase. During cDNA synthesis, template switching was used to introduce unique molecular identifiers that contained a 6-nucleotide sample barcode. TCRalpha and TCRbeta cDNA was amplified by two nested PCRs of 16 and 9 cycles, with bead purification after each PCR. Before amplification, the cDNA was both treated with uracil DNA-glycosylase and purified with the QIAquick PCR purification kit. The second PCR was the step at which Illumina TruSeq-compatible adapters and sample-specific barcodes were added. TapeStation and Qubit were used to check library quality and concentration, and 5 to 6 ng of each library went into the pool. Sequencing of the pooled libraries was done on an Illumina HiSeq2500 single-index Rapid Run using custom sequencing primers and 2 x 100 bp reads. In the source study's methods: MiGEC version 1.2.6 was used for UMI-based consensus assembly to correct PCR and sequencing errors. MiXCR version 2.1.1 was used for V(D)J alignment, clonotype assembly and CDR3 extraction. To normalise gene usage, clonotype sharing and MAIT/NKT TCR abundance, the analysis used the top 1000, 10 000 and 20 000 clonotypes per sample. Diversity was computed as the inverse Simpson index with the vegan R package after downsampling to 27 000 UMIs. Paired Mann-Whitney U tests were applied to discordant twin pairs, with Benjamini-Hochberg correction for multiple testing. TCRdb reprocessed the reads into one record per CDR3 protein sequence, lacking DNA. The V and J calls, along with clone size, are taken from TCRdb and not from the paper's own processing. The table for this sample records fewer than 450,000 distinct CDR3 sequences. The ten most abundant clones make up around 2.6% of the sample.

From each donor, a roughly 2.7 ml peripheral blood sample was collected into PAXgene tubes and kept at -80 degrees C. Total RNA was isolated from whole blood with the PAXgene blood miRNA kit on an automated QIAcube, without T cell sorting. Peripheral blood from monozygotic twin pairs who were concordant or discordant for inflammatory bowel disease underwent deep TCRalpha and TCRbeta repertoire profiling using unique molecular barcoding. Smoking habits were recorded for all twin pairs, with individuals classified as current, former or never smokers. Sequencing input: blood. This clonotype originated in a human donor with ulcerative colitis or Crohn's disease, or a healthy co-twin of an affected twin (not recorded which). The sequence links TRBV5-1 to TRBJ2-1; TCRdb names TRBD1, which stays unverified in the absence of DNA. The CDR3 region reads CASSIGTGGLNEQFF.